In its sample, the clone carrying this T cell receptor (beta chain) was seen a few times. Its antigen is undetermined. The data originate from a study of human T cells and chemical hapten exposure. Study in general: Diphenylcyclopropenone, dosed weekly to the scalp, was given to patients throughout the roughly 25-week study. Study conclusions and caveats: Clustering by CDR3 similarity yielded significantly more large clusters from expanded TCRs than controls.

Documented time point: patch test 3, about 24 weeks after DPC sensitization. The treatment: therapeutic diphenylcyclopropenone sensitization with weekly scalp DPC. At patch-test visits, sampling came before the patch test. Blood, whole and unfractionated, served as the source for total RNA extraction. TCRdb processed the RACE reads anew with MiXCR; each CDR3 protein has one entry. The sample contains about 160,000 distinct CDR3 sequences, roughly 26% of which appear only once. The CDR3 is 15 amino acids. The V and J ends lost 1 base and 5 bases respectively, with 14 bases between them. Germline V gene sequence: CDR1 MGHRA, CDR2 YSYEKL.

The sequence was collected from a woman between 18 and 29 years old with alopecia areata. Some clones in this sample may be carry-over from other donors' samples. Sequences were derived from whole blood, sampled in connection with sensitization to the hapten diphenylcyclopropenone (DPC). The chain links TRBV4-1 to TRBJ1-1; D call uncertain. The CDR3 spells CASSQGDRLGTEAFF. CDR3 DNA: TGCGCCAGCAGCCAAGGAGACCGCCTGGGGACTGAAGCTTTCTTT.